The 3 T cell receptor beta chains in this list originate from one sample, sequenced in a study of blood T cells in healthy people across ages (dated by TCRdb to the mid-2010s). Library construction relied on 5' RACE. TCRdb names Illumina HiSeq 2500 as the instrument used. A second PCR of roughly 7 to 11 cycles was run with a J-beta primer mix and a sample-barcoded 5' primer. The public sequencing data were trimmed at Q25 with fastp and processed into clonotypes with MiXCR by TCRdb, which kept only in-frame beta chains. One record per CDR3 amino acid sequence lists the most common genes and DNA. The sample table shows fewer than 950,000 distinct CDR3 sequences, and 50% to 65% are seen once. Of the sample, about 38% falls within the top ten clones. Sequencing was done on a sample of blood. These receptors all stem from a man at least 80 years old in good health.

The chain is built from TRBV24-1 and TRBJ2-5; a possible D gene is TRBD2 (6 bases). With the DNA end fitting TRBJ2-1 better, the J assignment may be wrong. This CDR3 has 15 residues. Germline V gene lookup returns CDR1 KGHDR and CDR2 SFDVKD. CDR3 sequence: CATSGRPGAQETQFF. In DNA, the CDR3 is TGTGCCACCAGTGGGAGGCCGGGAGCTCAAGAGACCCAGTTCTTC.

The table lists this clonotype with many counts. The chain combines TRBV29-1 with TRBJ2-5, with D possibly matching TRBD1 (6 bases). The germline V gene has CDR1 SQVTM and CDR2 ANQGSEA. The CDR3 has 15 residues. Trimming shortened V by 3 bases and J by 1 base, and 15 bases separated the two germline ends. The CDR3 nucleotides read TGCAGCGTTGACTCCAGGGGTATTGTCCAAGAGACCCAGTACTTC. It yields the protein CSVDSRGIVQETQYF.

The gene calls are TRBV6-1 and TRBJ2-7; D gene unclear. The germline V and J ends were trimmed by 7 bases and 2 bases, with 18 bases remaining between them. The CDR3 is 15 residues long. Germline V gene sequence: CDR1 MNHNS, CDR2 SASEGT. CDR3 residues: CASTGSLAATYEQYF. The CDR3 DNA reads as TGTGCCAGCACTGGCAGCCTGGCGGCGACCTACGAGCAGTACTTC.